The present entry profiles one TCR beta chain with its context. Its antigen is undetermined. This entry comes from a study of CD8+CD57+ T cells in acquired aplastic anemia. Across the whole study: Across the sorted CD4+ and CD8+ cells, DNA amounts averaged about 3.1 ug. General study findings and limits: Twenty-nine CD8+ CDR3 sequences were shared between patients and controls. Significance was not reached for CD8+ Simpson's diversity between patients and controls.

Investigators profiled TCR beta VDJ and CDR3 from genomic DNA template. A single record per CDR3 protein comes from TCRdb applying MiXCR to the reads. This sample yields roughly 250,000 distinct CDR3 sequences, of which roughly 82% are seen a single time; 42% belongs to the top ten. CD8+CD57+ cell expansion, shown by flow cytometry, had occurred in the patients selected for sequencing. Severe acquired aplastic anemia was diagnosed in all patients. This clonotype originated in a human donor with aplastic anemia. Sequencing was done on a sample of sorted CD4+, CD8+, or CD8+CD57+ T cells (not recorded which) from PBMCs.

CDR3 bases: TGTGCCAGTACCCGAGGACAGGGGACGGATTCACCCCTCCACTTT. Translated, it gives CASTRGQGTDSPLHF. V gene TRBV19 combines with J gene TRBJ1-6, with 9 nucleotides matching TRBD1. Germline CDR1 is LNHDA and CDR2 is SQIVND (reference sequence). This CDR3 is 15 amino acids long. V shed 7 bases and J 8 bases; nucleotides not matched to a gene: 9.